Listed below are T cell receptor beta chains from one sample, sequenced in a study of spatial heterogeneity in lung cancer. TCRdb analysed the 5' RACE reads with MiXCR anew, one entry per CDR3 protein. The sample lists 10,000 to 12,000 distinct CDR3 sequences; around 9.3% were seen once. Material: PBMCs, obtained at surgery. The receptors were gathered from a male donor with early-stage non-small cell lung cancer. CDR3s include the opening cysteine and the closing phenylalanine or tryptophan. The order of the fields is clone size, D gene, V gene, J gene, CDR3 protein, CDR3 DNA. The D gene is left open where the match is weak. For some rows the clone size is stated as once, few or many, or as a class when expanded; others skip it.

abundance: medium-sized
d_gene: .
v_gene: TRBV5-1
j_gene: TRBJ2-2
CDR3aa: CASSQDSPGAGELFF
CDR3nt: TGCGCCAGCAGCCAGGACAGCCCCGGCGCCGGGGAGCTGTTTTTT

abundance: .
d_gene: .
v_gene: TRBV15
j_gene: TRBJ2-1
CDR3aa: CATSTDLGSNEQFF
CDR3nt: TGTGCCACCAGCACGGACCTTGGGTCCAATGAGCAGTTCTTC

abundance: many
d_gene: .
v_gene: TRBV7-2
j_gene: TRBJ2-1
CDR3aa: CASSSGQVVQGSYNEQFF
CDR3nt: TGTGCCAGCAGCTCAGGGCAGGTCGTTCAGGGGTCCTACAATGAGCAGTTCTTC

abundance: .
d_gene: .
v_gene: TRBV7-8
j_gene: TRBJ2-7
CDR3aa: CASSFGRSSYEQYF
CDR3nt: TGTGCCAGCAGCTTCGGTAGGAGCTCCTACGAGCAGTACTTC

abundance: many
d_gene: .
v_gene: TRBV7-9
j_gene: TRBJ1-5
CDR3aa: CASSSVGPGNQPQHF
CDR3nt: TGTGCCAGCAGCTCCGTGGGGCCAGGCAATCAGCCCCAGCATTTT

abundance: many
d_gene: .
v_gene: TRBV20-1
j_gene: TRBJ2-5
CDR3aa: CSARDPRQETQYF
CDR3nt: TGCAGTGCTAGAGATCCACGACAAGAGACCCAGTACTTC

abundance: .
d_gene: .
v_gene: TRBV18
j_gene: TRBJ2-1
CDR3aa: CASSPPGDPSYNEQFF
CDR3nt: TGTGCCAGCTCACCACCTGGTGACCCTTCCTACAATGAGCAGTTCTTC

abundance: many
d_gene: .
v_gene: TRBV6-5
j_gene: TRBJ2-5
CDR3aa: CASSSDIGETQYF
CDR3nt: TGTGCCAGCAGTTCCGACATTGGGGAGACCCAGTACTTC

abundance: many
d_gene: .
v_gene: TRBV5-4
j_gene: TRBJ2-1
CDR3aa: CASSLARRDEQFF
CDR3nt: TGTGCCAGCAGCTTGGCCCGCAGGGATGAGCAGTTCTTC

abundance: .
d_gene: .
v_gene: TRBV9
j_gene: TRBJ2-7
CDR3aa: CASSVWAGGIKYF
CDR3nt: .

abundance: many
d_gene: .
v_gene: TRBV6-5
j_gene: TRBJ1-1
CDR3aa: CASSYSGSNTEAFF
CDR3nt: TGTGCCAGCAGTTACTCGGGGTCGAACACTGAAGCTTTCTTT

abundance: many
d_gene: .
v_gene: TRBV6-6
j_gene: TRBJ2-3
CDR3aa: CASSYARTDTQYF
CDR3nt: TGTGCCAGCAGTTACGCCAGGACAGATACGCAGTATTTT

abundance: many
d_gene: .
v_gene: TRBV7-2
j_gene: TRBJ2-3
CDR3aa: CASRLSGSTDTQYF
CDR3nt: TGTGCCAGCAGACTTAGCGGTAGCACAGATACGCAGTATTTT

abundance: medium-sized
d_gene: .
v_gene: TRBV3-1
j_gene: TRBJ2-7
CDR3aa: CASSRASYEQYF
CDR3nt: TGTGCCAGCAGTCGTGCCTCCTACGAGCAGTACTTC

abundance: medium-sized
d_gene: TRBD1
v_gene: TRBV27
j_gene: TRBJ1-5
CDR3aa: CASSFTGAYNQPQHF
CDR3nt: TGTGCCAGCAGTTTCACAGGGGCCTACAATCAGCCCCAGCATTTT

abundance: many
d_gene: .
v_gene: TRBV7-6
j_gene: TRBJ1-6
CDR3aa: CASSLAARNSPLHF
CDR3nt: TGTGCCAGCAGCTTAGCCGCCAGAAATTCACCCCTCCACTTT

abundance: .
d_gene: .
v_gene: TRBV11-2
j_gene: TRBJ1-1
CDR3aa: CASSTSRGREAFF
CDR3nt: TGTGCCAGCAGCACTAGTCGTGGCCGTGAAGCTTTCTTT

abundance: many
d_gene: TRBD2
v_gene: TRBV5-4
j_gene: TRBJ2-1
CDR3aa: CASSTTTSGGYNEQFF
CDR3nt: TGTGCCAGCAGCACCACGACTAGCGGGGGTTACAATGAGCAGTTCTTC

abundance: .
d_gene: .
v_gene: TRBV7-3
j_gene: TRBJ2-2
CDR3aa: CASSLGAGHNTGELFF
CDR3nt: TGTGCCAGCAGCTTAGGGGCAGGGCACAACACCGGGGAGCTGTTTTTT

abundance: medium-sized
d_gene: .
v_gene: TRBV5-6
j_gene: TRBJ2-3
CDR3aa: CASSWLTGGLLTDTQYF
CDR3nt: TGTGCCAGCAGCTGGTTGACCGGAGGGCTTTTGACAGATACGCAGTATTTT

abundance: medium-sized
d_gene: TRBD2
v_gene: TRBV20-1
j_gene: TRBJ2-1
CDR3aa: CSAGTSGGTLGEQFF
CDR3nt: TGCAGTGCCGGGACTAGCGGGGGGACACTGGGTGAGCAGTTCTTC

abundance: many
d_gene: .
v_gene: TRBV6-1
j_gene: TRBJ2-3
CDR3aa: CASRRQGSSDTQYF
CDR3nt: TGTGCCAGCCGGAGGCAGGGATCATCAGATACGCAGTATTTT

abundance: many
d_gene: TRBD1
v_gene: TRBV29-1
j_gene: TRBJ2-1
CDR3aa: CSVLRPDRGQSPYNEQFF
CDR3nt: TGCAGCGTTCTCCGCCCGGACAGGGGGCAAAGCCCCTACAATGAGCAGTTCTTC

abundance: many
d_gene: .
v_gene: TRBV20-1
j_gene: TRBJ2-7
CDR3aa: CSAGGRGITYEQYF
CDR3nt: TGCAGTGCTGGGGGACGGGGAATTACCTACGAGCAGTACTTC

abundance: medium-sized
d_gene: .
v_gene: TRBV20-1
j_gene: TRBJ2-3
CDR3aa: CSARVGLTRGTQYF
CDR3nt: TGCAGTGCTAGAGTAGGGCTGACCCGCGGAACGCAGTATTTT

abundance: many
d_gene: .
v_gene: TRBV4-3
j_gene: TRBJ1-3
CDR3aa: CASSPNLFSGNTIYF
CDR3nt: TGCGCCAGCAGCCCGAACTTGTTCTCTGGAAACACCATATATTTT

abundance: many
d_gene: .
v_gene: TRBV7-9
j_gene: TRBJ1-4
CDR3aa: CASSWDGEGEKLFF
CDR3nt: TGTGCCAGCAGCTGGGACGGAGAAGGAGAAAAACTGTTTTTT

abundance: many
d_gene: TRBD2
v_gene: TRBV28
j_gene: TRBJ2-3
CDR3aa: CASSRAGEGTDTQYF
CDR3nt: TGTGCCAGCAGCCGAGCGGGGGAAGGCACAGATACGCAGTATTTT

abundance: .
d_gene: .
v_gene: TRBV28
j_gene: TRBJ2-3
CDR3aa: CASSSPPNTEGSDWDTQYF
CDR3nt: TGTGCCAGCAGTTCCCCCCCGAATACTGAGGGGTCGGATTGGGATACGCAGTATTTT

abundance: many
d_gene: .
v_gene: TRBV7-2
j_gene: TRBJ2-7
CDR3aa: CASSLGGITGDEQYF
CDR3nt: TGTGCCAGCAGCTTAGGCGGGATTACTGGGGACGAGCAGTACTTC